Listed below are T cell receptor beta chains from one sample, sequenced in a study of beta chain features in type 1 diabetes. Using immunoSEQ multiplex PCR, the repertoire was profiled, and TCRdb retains in-frame clones only, with some absent. The table records about 260,000 clones, 68% of them present only once. The sequenced material came from naive CD4+ T cells from blood. The receptors were sampled from a young man in good health. Each CDR3 is given with its conserved first and last residue. The D gene is left open where the match is weak. Some rows mark clone size as missing; the rest say once, few, many or name a class of expanded clone.

-,TRBJ2-2,TRBV30,few,TGTGCCTGGAGTGTGGAAGGTGTGGAGCTGTTTTTT,CAWSVEGVELFF
-,TRBJ2-3,TRBV20-1,once,TGCAGTGCTAGACAGGGAGATACGCAGTATTTT,CSARQGDTQYF
TRBD1,TRBJ1-6,TRBV29-1,-,TGCAGCGTTGGCGAACAGGGGGCTTCACCCCTCCACTTT,CSVGEQGASPLHF
-,TRBJ1-1,TRBV14,-,TGTGCCAGCAGCCAAGATCGCGTGAGGGCGAACGTTTTCTTT,CASSQDRVRANVFF
TRBD1,TRBJ2-7,TRBV2,-,TGTGCCAGCAGTTCGGGACAGGGGGCAGGCTACGAGCAGTACTTC,CASSSGQGAGYEQYF
-,TRBJ2-5,TRBV29-1,-,TGCAGCGCCCTCAGGGCAGAAGAGACCCAGTACTTC,CSALRAEETQYF
-,TRBJ2-1,TRBV11-2,-,TGTGCCAGCAGCTTAGCTCTGCGGGGCTACAATGAGCAGTTCTTC,CASSLALRGYNEQFF
TRBD2,TRBJ2-1,TRBV2,-,TGTGCCAGCAGCCAGAGCGGGAGAGAGTTCTTC,CASSQSGREFF
TRBD2,TRBJ2-1,TRBV29-1,-,TGCAGCGTTGCAGCAGTAGGACTAGCCGTGAGTGAGCAGTTCTTC,CSVAAVGLAVSEQFF
-,TRBJ2-3,TRBV6-1,-,TGTGCCAGCAGTGAATCTCGGGATACGCAGTATTTT,CASSESRDTQYF
-,TRBJ2-7,TRBV29-1,few,TGCAGCGGAGGGGAAGGAGCCTACGAGCAGTACTTC,CSGGEGAYEQYF
-,TRBJ1-2,TRBV30,few,TGTGCCTGGAGAAAGAAAGGGGGCTACACCTTC,CAWRKKGGYTF
-,TRBJ2-3,TRBV7-8,-,TGTGCCAGCAGCCTGAGGGGAATCCCGGGCACAGATACGCAGTATTTT,CASSLRGIPGTDTQYF
TRBD2,TRBJ2-1,TRBV4-3,-,TGCGCCAGCAGCCAAGCTGCTAGCGGCTCCTACAATGAGCAGTTCTTC,CASSQAASGSYNEQFF
TRBD1,TRBJ2-1,TRBV30,-,TGTGCCTGGGGACAGGTTCTCTACAATGAGCAGTTCTTC,CAWGQVLYNEQFF
-,TRBJ2-1,TRBV7-2,-,TGTGCCAGCAGCTTAGCCGTAGCGAGCTACAATGAGCAGTTCTTC,CASSLAVASYNEQFF
-,TRBJ2-1,TRBV6-5,-,TGTGCCAGCAGTTTGTTTAGGACAAGTGCCTCTGAGCAGTTCTTC,CASSLFRTSASEQFF
-,TRBJ2-5,TRBV7-2,-,TGTGCCAGCAGCTTATTCAGGGAGGAGACCCAGTACTTC,CASSLFREETQYF
TRBD2,TRBJ2-7,TRBV7-2,-,TGTGCCAGCAGCTTCGCTCTAGCGGGGCCCTACGAGCAGTACTTC,CASSFALAGPYEQYF
TRBD1,TRBJ1-2,TRBV5-1,few,TGCGCCAGCAGCTCGGACAGGGCGTTATTTTCGAACTATGGCTACACCTTC,CASSSDRALFSNYGYTF
TRBD2,TRBJ2-7,TRBV10-3,-,TGTGCCATCAGTGAACTAGCGGGAGCGTCCTACGAGCAGTACTTC,CAISELAGASYEQYF
-,TRBJ2-7,TRBV29-1,-,TGCAGCGTATCGACACACTACGAGCAGTACTTC,CSVSTHYEQYF
TRBD2,TRBJ2-1,TRBV30,-,TGTGCCTGGAGTCCGACTAGCGGAGGTTGGAATGAGCAGTTCTTC,CAWSPTSGGWNEQFF
-,TRBJ2-5,TRBV29-1,-,TGCAGCGTTCAAAGGTGGATACAAGAGACCCAGTACTTC,CSVQRWIQETQYF
-,TRBJ1-6,TRBV30,few,TGTGCCTGGAGTACAGCCTCACCCCTCCACTTT,CAWSTASPLHF
TRBD2,TRBJ2-5,TRBV9,-,TGTGCCAGCAGCGTCCCGGGACTAGCGGGAGAATCGGGAGAGACCCAGTACTTC,CASSVPGLAGESGETQYF
-,TRBJ2-3,TRBV7-9,few,TGTGCCAGCAGCTTGGTGCGCACAGATACGCAGTATTTT,CASSLVRTDTQYF
-,TRBJ2-5,TRBV29-1,-,TGCAGCGTTGTAGGGCTCCAAGAGACCCAGTACTTC,CSVVGLQETQYF
-,TRBJ2-7,TRBV6-5,-,TGTGCCAGCAGTTACGGCCACGAGCAGTACTTC,CASSYGHEQYF
-,TRBJ1-2,TRBV9,-,TGTGCCAGCAGCTCCCGAAGCGGACCCTACTATGGCTACACCTTC,CASSSRSGPYYGYTF
-,TRBJ1-2,TRBV29-1,-,TGCAGCGTTGCCCTTCTGACAGGATGGAATGGCTACACCTTC,CSVALLTGWNGYTF
-,TRBJ2-3,TRBV29-1,few,TGCAGCGTTGAAGGGACAGTCTCAGATACGCAGTATTTT,CSVEGTVSDTQYF
-,TRBJ2-6,TRBV30,few,TGTGCCTGGAGTGTAAGGGGATCCGGGGCCAACGTCCTGACTTTC,CAWSVRGSGANVLTF
TRBD1,TRBJ1-5,TRBV30,-,TGTGCCTGGAGTGTGGACAGGGGGACTAGGAGTCAGCCCCAGCATTTT,CAWSVDRGTRSQPQHF
TRBD2,TRBJ2-1,TRBV29-1,once,TGCAGCGCATTGGGCGTGGAGCGGGACCCTTACAATGAGCAGTTCTTC,CSALGVERDPYNEQFF
-,TRBJ2-5,TRBV7-2,-,TGTGCCAGCAGCTTAGCCGGGGCCCAGTACTTC,CASSLAGAQYF
-,TRBJ1-1,TRBV30,-,TGTGCCTGGAGTGTAGGGGCGGACACTGAAGCTTTCTTT,CAWSVGADTEAFF
-,TRBJ1-2,TRBV29-1,-,TGCAGCGTTGTACGCTTGAGCAGCTATGGCTACACCTTC,CSVVRLSSYGYTF
TRBD1,TRBJ2-7,TRBV29-1,-,TGCAGCGGTGGTGGGGACAGGGTTTCCCACGAGCAGTACTTC,CSGGGDRVSHEQYF
TRBD1,TRBJ1-2,TRBV7-2,-,TGTGCCAGCAGCTACCCGGACAGGAGGACTGGCTACACCTTC,CASSYPDRRTGYTF
-,TRBJ2-5,TRBV2,few,TGTGCCAGCCAGTACCAAGAGACCCAGTACTTC,CASQYQETQYF
TRBD1,TRBJ1-5,TRBV15,-,TGTGCCACCAGCAGAGTGGCAGGGGGACAGCCCCAGCATTTT,CATSRVAGGQPQHF
TRBD1,TRBJ1-1,TRBV29-1,few,TGCAGCGTCCTATCCGGGACAGGGGACACTGAAGCTTTCTTT,CSVLSGTGDTEAFF
TRBD1,TRBJ1-6,TRBV25-1,-,TGTGCCAGCGGCCGGACAGGGGTAAATTCACCCCTCCACTTT,CASGRTGVNSPLHF
-,TRBJ1-2,TRBV9,-,TGTGCCAGCAGCGTAGAGCGGGATAACTATGGCTACACCTTC,CASSVERDNYGYTF
-,TRBJ1-2,TRBV2,-,TGTGCCAGCAGTGTAGAGGGCAACTATGGCTACACCTTC,CASSVEGNYGYTF
-,TRBJ1-6,TRBV2,once,TGTGCCAGCAGTGGAGGGAGAGGGACACCCCTCCACTTT,CASSGGRGTPLHF
TRBD2,TRBJ2-5,TRBV7-2,-,TGTGCCAGCAGCCCTGGAGTAGCGGGGAGCCTTTGGACCCAGTACTTC,CASSPGVAGSLWTQYF
-,TRBJ2-4,TRBV10-3,-,TGTGCCATCAGCCGGGAGATAGGGGACATTCAGTACTTC,CAISREIGDIQYF
TRBD2,TRBJ2-3,TRBV29-1,-,TGCAGCGTTCGCCCAGGTGAAGCGGGAGGGCGGGATACGCAGTATTTT,CSVRPGEAGGRDTQYF
-,TRBJ1-2,TRBV9,-,TGTGCCAGCAGCGTAGGGTCTACCACTAACTATGGCTACACCTTC,CASSVGSTTNYGYTF
TRBD2,TRBJ2-3,TRBV29-1,-,TGCAGCGTTGACAAGACGGGAGGCCCAGATACGCAGTATTTT,CSVDKTGGPDTQYF
-,TRBJ2-3,TRBV29-1,-,TGCAGCGTTGAGGAGTTAGATACGCAGTATTTT,CSVEELDTQYF
-,TRBJ2-1,TRBV7-2,-,TGTGCCAGCAGCTTATCACTAGCTACCCTCCTCAATGAGCAGTTCTTC,CASSLSLATLLNEQFF
-,TRBJ2-7,TRBV6-6,-,TGTGCCAGCAGCCAGGACTCTTCCTACGAGCAGTACTTC,CASSQDSSYEQYF
TRBD1,TRBJ2-1,TRBV9,-,TGTGCCAGCAGCATGGACAGGAACAATGAGCAGTTCTTC,CASSMDRNNEQFF